The entry below describes one T cell receptor (beta chain). This receptor's antigen is unknown. Base qualities are missing; no much larger clone stands one base away. This entry is derived from a study of T cell responses to AZD1222 COVID-19 vaccine listed by TCRdb under 2021. At the level of the whole study: A total of more than 230 trial participants underwent TCR sequencing, of whom some 200 had received two doses of AZD1222 and some 25 had received two doses of the MenACWY control vaccine. Trial participants were enrolled by age into 18-55, 56-69 and 70-plus year subgroups, with about 150, 27 and 61 TCR-sequenced participants respectively.

The CDR3 regions of human TCRbeta chains were analyzed by immunosequencing. As for the authors' bioinformatics: Repertoire TCRs were matched against a reference library of SARS-CoV-2-specific TCRs generated with the MIRA antigen-specificity platform. Breadth was defined as the fraction of unique TCRs that were SARS-CoV-2-associated. Depth was defined as the fraction of total T cells that were SARS-CoV-2-associated. Using the MIRA data, every spike-specific TCR was mapped to the spike region that the TCR reacted to and assigned to either a CD4 or a CD8 class. Log10-transformed breadth and depth values were compared by one-way ANOVA with Sidak's multiple comparisons tests. TCRdb obtained this table from immuneACCESS and retained in-frame rearrangements with V and J assigned. These tables miss some clones; where compared with another copy, unresolved V genes account for less than half of the shortfall, and the remainder is unexplained. That table is the source of V, J and clone size, and D and trimming were worked out from the DNA. This sample gives under 250,000 clones in total; just over 90% of them show up just once. Around 1% of the sample belongs to the ten largest clones.

What this sample's time point label stands for: baseline before first vaccination. What this sample's treatment or condition label stands for: meningococcal conjugate vaccine given as trial control. The vaccinee samples were drawn from two UK trials, COV001 and COV002, one of which was a single-blind randomized controlled phase 2/3 trial testing AZD1222 (ChAdOx1 nCoV-19) in healthy adults. For TCRbeta chain sequencing, PBMC samples from trial participants were taken at day 0 and at day 28 after the second dose. Including cysteine and phenylalanine, the CDR3 has 16 amino acids. Just the 48-base CDR3 DNA is kept, in frame starting at base 1. Compared with germline, V lacks 5 bases and J lacks 1 base; bases without a gene match: 7. The germline V gene provides CDR1 SGHVS and CDR2 FQNEAQ. General findings and caveats noted by the study authors: Reportedly, almost half of the unique spike-specific TCRs recognized epitopes lying outside the regions that are mutated in the B.1.351 and B.1.1.7 variants. Spike-specific TCR breadth and depth rose significantly after two AZD1222 doses compared with day 0 and with MenACWY recipients. The 56-69-year group was small, and its depth increase did not reach significance, likely because of low power. CD4 TCRs associated with the vaccine covered the entire spike protein, and the dominant responses were in regions 160-218 and 743-854. No day 14 peak-response samples were available, so repertoires were characterized only after the peak T cell response. Conclusions about previously exposed vaccinees are limited because only six or seven AZD1222 recipients were SARS-CoV-2 seropositive at baseline. Participants were mostly white British and included more females than males, and it was suggested by the authors that clonal diversity may have been underestimated.

The rearrangement combines TRBV7-8 with TRBJ2-3; 9 of the junction bases match TRBD2. This specimen was peripheral blood, taken on day 0 of MenACWY control vaccination. This sequence was found in an adult in good health. This receptor has the CDR3 CASSARAGGRTDTQYF. Here is the DNA: TGTGCCAGCAGCGCCCGAGCGGGGGGCCGCACAGATACGCAGTATTTT.